The rows below give T cell receptor beta chains drawn from one sample of a study of blood T cells in healthy people across ages. TCRdb fed the 5' RACE reads into MiXCR, producing one record per CDR3 protein. The sample has roughly 800,000 distinct CDR3 sequences; 58% are singletons. Sequenced sample: blood. The receptors come from a man aged 25-45 years in good health. Both conserved end residues are part of each CDR3. Fields, in order: clone size, D gene, CDR3 length, J gene, V gene, CDR3 protein, CDR3 DNA. A D gene is named only where the DNA matches it firmly. Size values are once, few and many counts, or a class for expanded clones, and some rows have none.

clone size: -
D gene: -
CDR3 length: 14
J gene: TRBJ2-7
V gene: TRBV15
CDR3 protein: CAIPHRTDTYEQYF
CDR3 DNA: TGTGCCATCCCCCATCGGACCGACACCTACGAGCAGTACTTC

clone size: -
D gene: TRBD2
CDR3 length: 13
J gene: TRBJ2-7
V gene: TRBV2
CDR3 protein: CASSDTGTSAAYF
CDR3 DNA: TGTGCCAGCAGTGATACCGGGACTAGCGCCGCGTACTTC

clone size: -
D gene: -
CDR3 length: 12
J gene: TRBJ2-1
V gene: TRBV29-1
CDR3 protein: CSGETTPRGQFF
CDR3 DNA: TGCAGCGGCGAGACGACGCCACGGGGGCAGTTCTTC

clone size: -
D gene: TRBD1
CDR3 length: 14
J gene: TRBJ2-5
V gene: TRBV10-3
CDR3 protein: CATSAQGAQETQYF
CDR3 DNA: TGTGCCACCAGCGCACAGGGGGCTCAAGAGACCCAGTACTTC

clone size: -
D gene: -
CDR3 length: 15
J gene: TRBJ2-7
V gene: TRBV6-5
CDR3 protein: CASSPQLSGPYEQYF
CDR3 DNA: TGTGCCAGCAGTCCACAACTTAGCGGCCCCTACGAGCAGTACTTC

clone size: -
D gene: TRBD2
CDR3 length: 16
J gene: TRBJ2-1
V gene: TRBV10-3
CDR3 protein: CAIRTDSGGGPNEQFF
CDR3 DNA: TGTGCCATCAGGACTGATAGCGGGGGTGGACCCAATGAGCAGTTCTTC

clone size: few
D gene: -
CDR3 length: 15
J gene: TRBJ2-1
V gene: TRBV20-1
CDR3 protein: CSARPGISSYNEQFF
CDR3 DNA: TGCAGTGCTAGGCCAGGGATATCGTCCTACAATGAGCAGTTCTTC

clone size: few
D gene: -
CDR3 length: 15
J gene: TRBJ2-6
V gene: TRBV7-2
CDR3 protein: CASSLVATGANVLTF
CDR3 DNA: TGTGCCAGCAGCTTAGTGGCAACTGGGGCCAACGTCCTGACTTTC

clone size: -
D gene: -
CDR3 length: 10
J gene: TRBJ2-1
V gene: TRBV7-9
CDR3 protein: CTSRGRVEFF
CDR3 DNA: TGTACCAGCCGCGGAAGGGTTGAGTTCTTC

clone size: -
D gene: -
CDR3 length: 12
J gene: TRBJ2-7
V gene: TRBV5-5
CDR3 protein: CASSLGWGGKYF
CDR3 DNA: TGTGCCAGCAGTTTAGGCTGGGGCGGGAAGTACTTC

clone size: once
D gene: -
CDR3 length: 15
J gene: TRBJ2-7
V gene: TRBV5-1
CDR3 protein: CASSLLDSRPYEQYF
CDR3 DNA: TGCGCCAGCAGCTTACTAGACTCCAGACCCTACGAGCAGTACTTC

clone size: -
D gene: -
CDR3 length: 13
J gene: TRBJ1-1
V gene: TRBV27
CDR3 protein: CAGSVPFPTEAFF
CDR3 DNA: TGTGCCGGCAGTGTCCCTTTCCCCACTGAAGCTTTCTTT

clone size: -
D gene: TRBD1
CDR3 length: 14
J gene: TRBJ1-1
V gene: TRBV4-3
CDR3 protein: CASSLYRGGTEAFF
CDR3 DNA: TGCGCCAGCAGCCTGTACAGGGGAGGAACTGAAGCTTTCTTT

clone size: -
D gene: TRBD1
CDR3 length: 13
J gene: TRBJ2-5
V gene: TRBV20-1
CDR3 protein: CSARRTGGFPQYF
CDR3 DNA: TGCAGTGCTAGAAGGACAGGGGGCTTCCCGCAGTACTTC

clone size: -
D gene: TRBD1
CDR3 length: 14
J gene: TRBJ1-4
V gene: TRBV20-1
CDR3 protein: CSAREGRGNEKLFF
CDR3 DNA: TGCAGTGCTAGAGAGGGCAGGGGGAATGAAAAACTGTTTTTT

clone size: -
D gene: TRBD1
CDR3 length: 13
J gene: TRBJ2-1
V gene: TRBV6-5
CDR3 protein: CASRSAGGQGGFF
CDR3 DNA: TGTGCCAGCAGGTCCGCAGGAGGACAGGGGGGGTTCTTC

clone size: -
D gene: -
CDR3 length: 12
J gene: TRBJ2-5
V gene: TRBV10-3
CDR3 protein: CAISESTLEQYF
CDR3 DNA: TGTGCCATCAGTGAGTCGACTCTTGAGCAGTACTTC

clone size: -
D gene: -
CDR3 length: 19
J gene: TRBJ2-7
V gene: TRBV12-3/TRBV12-4
CDR3 protein: CASTGGGLLVSMTYNEQYF
CDR3 DNA: TGTGCCAGCACGGGGGGCGGATTGCTTGTTAGTATGACCTACAATGAGCAGTACTTC

clone size: -
D gene: TRBD2
CDR3 length: 13
J gene: TRBJ2-1
V gene: TRBV29-1
CDR3 protein: CSGRGSVYNEQFF
CDR3 DNA: TGCAGCGGGCGCGGGAGTGTCTACAATGAGCAGTTCTTC

clone size: -
D gene: TRBD1
CDR3 length: 16
J gene: TRBJ2-5
V gene: TRBV5-1
CDR3 protein: CASSLNPGQRRETQYF
CDR3 DNA: TGCGCCAGCAGCTTAAACCCGGGACAGCGGCGTGAGACCCAGTACTTC

clone size: few
D gene: TRBD2
CDR3 length: 14
J gene: TRBJ2-3
V gene: TRBV29-1
CDR3 protein: CSVSPASGRDTQYF
CDR3 DNA: TGCAGCGTTAGTCCCGCTAGCGGGAGAGATACGCAGTATTTT

clone size: -
D gene: -
CDR3 length: 14
J gene: TRBJ1-1
V gene: TRBV28
CDR3 protein: CASSAPGPGTEAFF
CDR3 DNA: TGTGCCAGCAGCGCCCCGGGGCCGGGCACTGAAGCTTTCTTT

clone size: once
D gene: -
CDR3 length: 13
J gene: TRBJ2-1
V gene: TRBV25-1
CDR3 protein: CASTEGTYNEQFF
CDR3 DNA: TGTGCCAGCACTGAGGGCACGTACAATGAGCAGTTCTTC

clone size: -
D gene: TRBD2
CDR3 length: 18
J gene: TRBJ2-5
V gene: TRBV7-8
CDR3 protein: CASSLVKREGWIQETQYF
CDR3 DNA: TGTGCCAGCAGCTTAGTTAAGCGGGAGGGCTGGATACAAGAGACCCAGTACTTC

clone size: few
D gene: TRBD2
CDR3 length: 17
J gene: TRBJ2-7
V gene: TRBV3-1
CDR3 protein: CASSPGTSGSMVYEQYF
CDR3 DNA: TGTGCCAGCAGCCCCGGGACTAGCGGGAGTATGGTCTACGAGCAGTACTTC

clone size: many
D gene: -
CDR3 length: 14
J gene: TRBJ2-7
V gene: TRBV12-3/TRBV12-4
CDR3 protein: CASSFGKGNYEQYF
CDR3 DNA: TGTGCCAGCAGTTTCGGAAAGGGAAACTACGAGCAGTACTTC

clone size: -
D gene: -
CDR3 length: 15
J gene: TRBJ1-4
V gene: TRBV28
CDR3 protein: CASWEGGGLGEKLFF
CDR3 DNA: TGTGCCAGCTGGGAGGGAGGGGGTCTTGGCGAAAAACTGTTTTTT

clone size: -
D gene: -
CDR3 length: 13
J gene: TRBJ1-1
V gene: TRBV29-1
CDR3 protein: CSASIRGNTEAFF
CDR3 DNA: TGCAGCGCATCAATCCGGGGTAACACTGAAGCTTTCTTT

clone size: -
D gene: -
CDR3 length: 15
J gene: TRBJ1-5
V gene: TRBV27
CDR3 protein: CASSLRASSNQPQHF
CDR3 DNA: TGTGCCAGCAGTTTAAGGGCAAGCAGCAATCAGCCCCAGCATTTT

clone size: -
D gene: -
CDR3 length: 17
J gene: TRBJ2-5
V gene: TRBV4-1
CDR3 protein: CASSLARPGTHKETQYF
CDR3 DNA: TGCGCCAGCAGCCTTGCTAGACCCGGGACCCACAAAGAGACCCAGTACTTC

clone size: -
D gene: TRBD1
CDR3 length: 14
J gene: TRBJ1-2
V gene: TRBV9
CDR3 protein: CTSSEGDRGQGYTF
CDR3 DNA: TGTACCAGCAGCGAGGGAGACAGGGGTCAAGGCTACACCTTC

clone size: -
D gene: -
CDR3 length: 13
J gene: TRBJ2-1
V gene: TRBV29-1
CDR3 protein: CSVDHISYNEQFF
CDR3 DNA: TGCAGCGTTGATCACATCTCCTACAATGAGCAGTTCTTC

clone size: -
D gene: -
CDR3 length: 14
J gene: TRBJ2-5
V gene: TRBV6-2/TRBV6-3
CDR3 protein: CATAPGTKRETQYF
CDR3 DNA: TGTGCCACCGCTCCCGGGACCAAACGGGAGACCCAGTACTTC

clone size: -
D gene: TRBD2
CDR3 length: 14
J gene: TRBJ2-7
V gene: TRBV6-5
CDR3 protein: CASSFSSGDYEQYF
CDR3 DNA: TGTGCCAGCAGTTTTTCTAGCGGAGATTACGAGCAGTACTTC

clone size: -
D gene: -
CDR3 length: 17
J gene: TRBJ2-3
V gene: TRBV4-2
CDR3 protein: CASSQANSQGSTDTQYF
CDR3 DNA: TGTGCCAGCAGCCAAGCAAATAGTCAGGGGAGCACAGATACGCAGTATTTT

clone size: few
D gene: -
CDR3 length: 15
J gene: TRBJ1-5
V gene: TRBV5-1
CDR3 protein: CASSWAGDSNQPQHF
CDR3 DNA: TGCGCCAGCAGCTGGGCAGGTGATAGCAATCAGCCCCAGCATTTT

clone size: -
D gene: TRBD2
CDR3 length: 15
J gene: TRBJ2-7
V gene: TRBV20-1
CDR3 protein: CSARGFGGSRDEQYF
CDR3 DNA: TGCAGTGCTAGGGGGTTCGGCGGGAGTAGGGACGAGCAGTACTTC

clone size: few
D gene: -
CDR3 length: 15
J gene: TRBJ2-6
V gene: TRBV29-1
CDR3 protein: CSVVKIPVGANVLTF
CDR3 DNA: TGCAGCGTCGTGAAGATTCCGGTTGGGGCCAACGTCCTGACTTTC

clone size: few
D gene: -
CDR3 length: 13
J gene: TRBJ2-3
V gene: TRBV20-1
CDR3 protein: CSARGVGEPAQYF
CDR3 DNA: TGCAGTGCTAGAGGGGTTGGGGAACCCGCGCAGTATTTT

clone size: -
D gene: TRBD2
CDR3 length: 17
J gene: TRBJ2-3
V gene: TRBV12-3/TRBV12-4
CDR3 protein: CASSRGGLIGPTDTQYF
CDR3 DNA: TGTGCCAGCAGCCGGGGGGGTTTAATAGGACCCACAGATACGCAGTATTTT

clone size: -
D gene: -
CDR3 length: 12
J gene: TRBJ1-2
V gene: TRBV12-3/TRBV12-4
CDR3 protein: CASTGRIGGYTF
CDR3 DNA: TGTGCCAGCACCGGCAGGATTGGTGGCTACACCTTC

clone size: -
D gene: TRBD2
CDR3 length: 13
J gene: TRBJ2-1
V gene: TRBV29-1
CDR3 protein: CSAASSGTNEQFF
CDR3 DNA: TGCAGCGCTGCCTCTAGCGGGACGAATGAGCAGTTCTTC

clone size: -
D gene: -
CDR3 length: 12
J gene: TRBJ2-2
V gene: TRBV29-1
CDR3 protein: CSAGGGGGELFF
CDR3 DNA: TGCAGCGCCGGGGGCGGTGGCGGGGAGCTGTTTTTT

clone size: few
D gene: -
CDR3 length: 16
J gene: TRBJ2-6
V gene: TRBV25-1
CDR3 protein: CASSGNQRSGANVLTF
CDR3 DNA: TGTGCCAGCAGTGGAAACCAACGCTCTGGGGCCAACGTCCTGACTTTC